This T cell receptor (beta chain) came from a study of T cells in Graves' hyperthyroidism and ophthalmopathy. Study-wide context: At initial diagnosis, before any treatment had begun, peripheral blood was obtained.

Based on clinical symptoms, serum thyroxine and TRAb, thyroid ultrasound and orbital computed tomography, diagnoses were reached. This CDR3 contains 13 residues. Trimming stripped 5 bases from V and 1 base from J, with 9 bases between. The germline gives CDR1 SGHDT, CDR2 YYEEEE. This clonotype was seen many times. Amplified TCR beta CDR3 regions came from RNA transcripts. The TCR CDR3 was amplified in a first-round RT-PCR using the HTBI primer set. TCRdb itself ran the multiplex PCR reads through MiXCR, one entry per CDR3 protein. This sample yields a few hundred thousand distinct CDR3 sequences, of which 15% to 20% are seen a single time; 15% to 18% belongs to the top ten.

The chain carries TRBV5-6 and TRBJ1-1; D remains ambiguous. Sequenced material: blood. The origin of this receptor is a woman in her forties with Graves' ophthalmopathy. This chain's CDR3 is CASRVRENTEAFF. In DNA form, the CDR3 reads TGTGCCAGCAGGGTACGAGAGAACACTGAAGCTTTCTTT.